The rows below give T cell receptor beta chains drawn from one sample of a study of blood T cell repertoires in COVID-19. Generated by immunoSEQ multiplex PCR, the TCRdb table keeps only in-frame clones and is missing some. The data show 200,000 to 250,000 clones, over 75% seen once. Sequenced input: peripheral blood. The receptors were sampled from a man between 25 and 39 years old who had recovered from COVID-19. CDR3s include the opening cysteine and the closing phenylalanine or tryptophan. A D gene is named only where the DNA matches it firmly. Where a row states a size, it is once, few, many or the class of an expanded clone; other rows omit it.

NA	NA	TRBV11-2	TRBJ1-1	TGTGCCAGCAGCTTAGTTGTGGGCCCGGTAAGCACTGAAGCTTTCTTT	CASSLVVGPVSTEAFF
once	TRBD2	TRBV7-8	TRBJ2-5	TGTGCCAGCAGCTCCGGACGCGGGGGGACTAGCGGACTGAACCAAGAGACCCAGTACTTC	CASSSGRGGTSGLNQETQYF
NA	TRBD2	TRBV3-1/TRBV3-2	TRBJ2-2	TGTGCCAGCAGCCTACTAGCGGGGAGGAACACCGGGGAGCTGTTTTTT	CASSLLAGRNTGELFF
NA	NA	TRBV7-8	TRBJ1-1	TGTGCCAGCAGAAAAGCCCGGGGGGTGAACACTGAAGCTTTCTTT	CASRKARGVNTEAFF
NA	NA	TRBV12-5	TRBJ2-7	TGTGCTAGTGGTTTGAGGGTAGGACAGCCTACGGGGGAGCAGTACTTC	CASGLRVGQPTGEQYF
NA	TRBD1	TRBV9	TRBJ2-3	TGTGCCAGCAGCGCGACAGGGGAAAGCACAGATACGCAGTATTTT	CASSATGESTDTQYF
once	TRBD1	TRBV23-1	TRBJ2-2	TGCGCCAGCAGGGACGGACAGGGGAACACCGGGGAGCTGTTTTTT	CASRDGQGNTGELFF
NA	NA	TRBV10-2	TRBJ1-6	TGCGCCAGCAGTGAGAATGAGGCAGAGGTACTCCACTTT	CASSENEAEVLHF
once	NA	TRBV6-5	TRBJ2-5	TGTGCCAGCAGTTACTCGAGGTCAGAAGCTCAGTACTTC	CASSYSRSEAQYF
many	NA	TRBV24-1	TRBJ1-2	TGTGCCACCAGTGATGCTACAGGTTACTATGGCTACACCTTC	CATSDATGYYGYTF
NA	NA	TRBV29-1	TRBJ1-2	TGCAGCGTATACAGCAATCCCCTCTATGGCTACACCTTC	CSVYSNPLYGYTF
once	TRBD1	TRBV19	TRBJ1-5	TGTGCCAGTAGTGCCCGCACAGGGGGCTTAGGCAATCAGCCCCAGCATTTT	CASSARTGGLGNQPQHF
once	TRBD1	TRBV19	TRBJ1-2	TGTGCCAGTTCATTCCGGGACAGGGTTGGCTACACCTTC	CASSFRDRVGYTF
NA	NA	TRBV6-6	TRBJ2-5	TGTGCCAGCAGTTACCTCCCTCTAGAAGAAGAGACCCAGTACTTC	CASSYLPLEEETQYF
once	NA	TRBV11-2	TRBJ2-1	TGTGCCAGCAGCTTAAGCTTCAATGAGCAGTTCTTC	CASSLSFNEQFF
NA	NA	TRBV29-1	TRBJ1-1	TGCAGCGTTGCCGGGGCTGAAGCTTTCTTT	CSVAGAEAFF
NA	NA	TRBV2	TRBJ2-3	TGTGCCGGATTGGGGGGAGGCACAGATACGCAGTATTTT	CAGLGGGTDTQYF
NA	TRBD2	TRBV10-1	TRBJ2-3	TGCGCCAGCAGCGCCGGGACTAGCGGGGGGGCCTACACAGATACGCAGTATTTT	CASSAGTSGGAYTDTQYF
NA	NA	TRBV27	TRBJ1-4	TGTGCCAGCAGTCCGAGACAGAATGAAAAACTGTTTTTT	CASSPRQNEKLFF
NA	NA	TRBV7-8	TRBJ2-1	TGTGCCAGCAGGCTTCATGCGGCGAGTGAACAGGGTGAGCAGTTCTTC	CASRLHAASEQGEQFF
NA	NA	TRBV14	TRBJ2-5	TGTGCCAGCAGCCAAGTTCGCGGGATCAGAGAGACCCAGTACTTC	CASSQVRGIRETQYF
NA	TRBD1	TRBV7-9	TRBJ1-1	TGTGCCAGCAGCCGAACGACAGGGGAAGTCGGAGCTTTCTTT	CASSRTTGEVGAFF
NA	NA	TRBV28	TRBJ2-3	TGTGCCAGCAGTTTAATGAGTGGGCCAGATACGCAGTATTTT	CASSLMSGPDTQYF
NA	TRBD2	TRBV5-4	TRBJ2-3	TGTGCCAGCAGCTTGGGTGACGGACTAGCGGGATTTACTAGCACAGATACGCAGTATTTT	CASSLGDGLAGFTSTDTQYF
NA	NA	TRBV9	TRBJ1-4	TGTGCCAGCAGCTTTACTCTAGGAGGGCCTAATGAAAAACTGTTTTTT	CASSFTLGGPNEKLFF
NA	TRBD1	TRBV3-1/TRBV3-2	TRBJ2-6	TGTGCCAGCAGCCAAGGGGTCAGGGGGCAGACTGGGGCCAACGTCCTGACTTTC	CASSQGVRGQTGANVLTF
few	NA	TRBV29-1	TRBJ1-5	TGCAGCGTTGAAACGGTTCGCAATCAGCCCCAGCATTTT	CSVETVRNQPQHF
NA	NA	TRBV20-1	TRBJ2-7	TGCAGTGCTAGTGCGGTTTCCTACGAGCAGTACTTC	CSASAVSYEQYF
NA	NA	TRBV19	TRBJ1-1	TGTGCCAGTAGTACCCGACTAGAAGTGAACACTGAAGCTTTCTTT	CASSTRLEVNTEAFF
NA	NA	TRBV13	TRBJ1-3	TGTGCCAGCAGCTTGAGGGCCCGCTCTGGAAACACCATATATTTT	CASSLRARSGNTIYF
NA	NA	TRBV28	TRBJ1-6	TGTGCCAGCAGGCGGGGTCTCGATTCACCCCTCCACTTT	CASRRGLDSPLHF
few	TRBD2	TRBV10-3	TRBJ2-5	TGTGCCATCAGTGGGAACCGGGGGGTCCAAGAGACCCAGTACTTC	CAISGNRGVQETQYF
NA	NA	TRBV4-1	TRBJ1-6	TGCGCCAGCAGCCGCGGGAGGTCCTATAATTCACCCCTCCACTTT	CASSRGRSYNSPLHF
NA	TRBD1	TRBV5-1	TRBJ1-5	TGCGCCAGCAGCTTGACAGGGGACGGTCAGCCCCAGCATTTT	CASSLTGDGQPQHF
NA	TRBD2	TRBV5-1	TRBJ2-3	TGCGCCAGCAGCCCGGGGGGTGGGGCAGATACGCAGTATTTT	CASSPGGGADTQYF
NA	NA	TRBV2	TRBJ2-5	TGTGCCAGCAGAGTGGGCCCGAGGACCCAGTACTTC	CASRVGPRTQYF
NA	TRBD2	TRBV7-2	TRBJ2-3	TGTGCCAGCAGCTCTAGCGGGGGCACAGATACGCAGTATTTT	CASSSSGGTDTQYF
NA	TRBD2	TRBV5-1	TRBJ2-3	TGCGCCAGCAGCTTGGGCGGGGGGACAGATACGCAGTATTTT	CASSLGGGTDTQYF
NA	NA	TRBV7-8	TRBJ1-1	TGTGCCAGCAGCTTTCCGGGACACAACACTGAAGCTTTCTTT	CASSFPGHNTEAFF
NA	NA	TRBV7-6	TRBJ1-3	TGTGCCAGCAGCCTCCAGGCCACCTCTGGAAACACCATATATTTT	CASSLQATSGNTIYF
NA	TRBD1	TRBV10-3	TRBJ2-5	TGTGCCATCAGTCGGGGACAGGGGTCCCAAGAGACCCAGTACTTC	CAISRGQGSQETQYF
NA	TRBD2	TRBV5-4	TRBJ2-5	TGTGCCAGCAGCTCCTTAGCGGGGGGGACCCAAGAGACCCAGTACTTC	CASSSLAGGTQETQYF
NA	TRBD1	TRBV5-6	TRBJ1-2	TGTGCCAGCAGCTTGACTGGGTGGCAGGGGGCTAACTATGGCTACACCTTC	CASSLTGWQGANYGYTF
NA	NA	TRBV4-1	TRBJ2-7	TGCGCCAGCAGCCAAGATCTACGGGCCTACGAGCAGTACTTC	CASSQDLRAYEQYF
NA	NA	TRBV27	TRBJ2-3	TGTGCCAGCAGTCCCACCCCGACAGAACGTACGCAGTATTTT	CASSPTPTERTQYF
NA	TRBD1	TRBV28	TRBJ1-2	TGTGCCAGCAGGGGACAGGGGATCTATGGCTACACCTTC	CASRGQGIYGYTF
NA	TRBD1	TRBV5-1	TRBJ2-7	TGCGCCAGCAGCTTCTCCGGGACAGGGGCCGAGCAGTACTTC	CASSFSGTGAEQYF
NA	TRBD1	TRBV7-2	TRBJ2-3	TGTGCCAGCAGCACCCGAACAGGGGCCGGCACAGATACGCAGTATTTT	CASSTRTGAGTDTQYF